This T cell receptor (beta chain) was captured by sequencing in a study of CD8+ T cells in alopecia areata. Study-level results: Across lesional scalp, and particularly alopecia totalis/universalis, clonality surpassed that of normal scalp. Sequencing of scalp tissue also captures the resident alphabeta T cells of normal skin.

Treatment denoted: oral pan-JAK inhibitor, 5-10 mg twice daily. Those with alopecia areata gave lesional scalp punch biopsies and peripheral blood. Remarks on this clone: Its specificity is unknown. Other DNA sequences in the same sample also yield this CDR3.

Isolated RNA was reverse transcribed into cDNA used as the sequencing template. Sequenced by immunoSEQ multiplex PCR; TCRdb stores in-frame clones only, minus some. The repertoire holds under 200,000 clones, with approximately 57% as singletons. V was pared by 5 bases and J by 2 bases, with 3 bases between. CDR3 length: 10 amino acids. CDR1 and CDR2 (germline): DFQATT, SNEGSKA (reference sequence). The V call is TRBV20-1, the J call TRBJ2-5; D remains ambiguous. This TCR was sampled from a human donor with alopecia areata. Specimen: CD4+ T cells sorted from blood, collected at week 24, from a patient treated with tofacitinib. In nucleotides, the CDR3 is TGCAGTGCTGAACAAGAGACCCAGTACTTC. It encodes CSAEQETQYF.